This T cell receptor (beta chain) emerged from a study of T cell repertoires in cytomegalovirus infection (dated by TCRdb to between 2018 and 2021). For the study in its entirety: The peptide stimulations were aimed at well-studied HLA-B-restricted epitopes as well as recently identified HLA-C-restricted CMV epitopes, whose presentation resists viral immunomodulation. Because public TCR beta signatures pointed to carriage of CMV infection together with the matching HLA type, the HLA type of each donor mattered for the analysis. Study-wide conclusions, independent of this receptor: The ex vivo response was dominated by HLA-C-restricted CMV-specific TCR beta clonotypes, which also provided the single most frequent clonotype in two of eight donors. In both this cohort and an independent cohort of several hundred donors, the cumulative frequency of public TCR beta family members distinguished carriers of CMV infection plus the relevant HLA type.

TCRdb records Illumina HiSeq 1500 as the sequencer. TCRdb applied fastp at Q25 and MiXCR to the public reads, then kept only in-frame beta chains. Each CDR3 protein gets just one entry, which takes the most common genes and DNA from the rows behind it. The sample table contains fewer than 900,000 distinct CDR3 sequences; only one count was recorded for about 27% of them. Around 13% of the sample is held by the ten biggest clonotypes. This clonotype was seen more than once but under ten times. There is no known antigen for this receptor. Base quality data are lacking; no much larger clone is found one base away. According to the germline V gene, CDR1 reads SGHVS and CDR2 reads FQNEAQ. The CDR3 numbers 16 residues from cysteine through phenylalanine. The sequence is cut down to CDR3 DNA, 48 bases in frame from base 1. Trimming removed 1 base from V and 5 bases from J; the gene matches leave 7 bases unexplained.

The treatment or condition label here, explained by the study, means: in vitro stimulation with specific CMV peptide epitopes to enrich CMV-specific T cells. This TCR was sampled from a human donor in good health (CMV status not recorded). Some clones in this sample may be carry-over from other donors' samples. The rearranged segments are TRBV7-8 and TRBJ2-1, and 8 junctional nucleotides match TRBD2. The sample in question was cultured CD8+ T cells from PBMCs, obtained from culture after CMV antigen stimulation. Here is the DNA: TGTGCCAGCAGCTTAGTACCAGCGGGGGCCCACAATGAGCAGTTCTTC. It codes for CASSLVPAGAHNEQFF.